The 30 T cell receptor beta chains given below trace back to one sample, sequenced in a study of OX40 agonist ivuxolimab in advanced cancers. Repertoires were generated with immunoSEQ multiplex PCR, while TCRdb's copy carries only in-frame clones and drops some. The sample holds about 62,000 clones, approximately 80% seen once. This specimen was CD4+ or CD8+ T cells sorted from blood, taken in a trial of the OX40 agonist ivuxolimab. The receptors derive from an adult with an advanced solid tumor such as melanoma, head and neck, liver or kidney cancer.

Only one count was recorded for this clone. The chain couples TRBV5-1 to TRBJ1-3; possibly TRBD1 for D (6 bases). The V and J ends lost 0 bases and 4 bases respectively, with 11 bases between them. Germline values: CDR1 SGHRS, CDR2 YFSETQ. This CDR3 has 15 residues. The CDR3 DNA follows: TGCGCCAGCAGCTTGGGCACAGGGAACGGAAACACCATATATTTT. Translation: CASSLGTGNGNTIYF. The whole variable domain, filled in from reference TRBV5-1 and TRBJ1-3, reads KAGVTQTPRYLIKTRGQQVTLSCSPISGHRSVSWYQQTPGQGLQFLFEYFSETQRNKGNFPGRFSGRQFSNSRSEMNVSTLELGDSALYLCASSLGTGNGNTIYFGEGSWLTVV.

V and J are TRBV5-1 and TRBJ1-5; D remains ambiguous. The CDR3 runs 13 residues. Trimming took off 2 bases at V and 0 bases at J, with 3 bases between the two ends. Germline values: CDR1 SGHRS, CDR2 YFSETQ. The CDR3 coding sequence is TGCGCCAGCAGCTTCAGTAGCAATCAGCCCCAGCATTTT. This gives the protein CASSFSSNQPQHF. The variable domain in full, completed from reference TRBV5-1 and TRBJ1-5, reads KAGVTQTPRYLIKTRGQQVTLSCSPISGHRSVSWYQQTPGQGLQFLFEYFSETQRNKGNFPGRFSGRQFSNSRSEMNVSTLELGDSALYLCASSFSSNQPQHFGDGTRLSIL.

In this sample, this clone turned up once. The chain carries TRBV7-2 and TRBJ2-1, with 8 bases aligning to TRBD1. This CDR3 is built from 15 residues. The germline V gene has CDR1 SGHTA and CDR2 FQGNSA. V dropped 6 bases and J dropped 1; count of bases not matched to a gene: 5. The CDR3 coding sequence is TGTGCCAGCAGTTTCGACAGGGGTTCCTACAATGAGCAGTTCTTC. This encodes CASSFDRGSYNEQFF.

The J gene is TRBJ2-7, the V gene TRBV28; 10 bases align to TRBD2. Germline lookup yields CDR1 MDHEN and CDR2 SYDVKM. The V gene end was trimmed by 3 bases and the J gene end by 0 bases; junction bases not matched to a gene: 5. The CDR3 covers 16 residues. The CDR3 loop is CASSFLSGGNSYEQYF. CDR3 in DNA: TGTGCCAGCAGTTTTCTTAGCGGGGGGAACTCCTACGAGCAGTACTTC.

The rearrangement links TRBV28 to TRBJ2-5; the D gene could be TRBD1 or TRBD2 (5 bases each). V was shortened by 3 bases and J by 1 base, with 12 bases between the two germline ends. Per the germline V gene, CDR1 is MDHEN and CDR2 is SYDVKM. The CDR3 spans 15 residues. This CDR3 reads CASSFSFGTQETQYF. The CDR3 bases are TGTGCCAGCAGTTTCTCCTTCGGGACCCAAGAGACCCAGTACTTC. Based on the CDR3 plus reference TRBV28 and TRBJ2-5, the full variable domain is DVKVTQSSRYLVKRTGEKVFLECVQDMDHENMFWYRQDPGLGLRLIYFSYDVKMKEKGDIPEGYSVSREKKERFSLILESASTNQTSMYLCASSFSFGTQETQYFGPGTRLLVL.

The genes are TRBV7-9 and TRBJ1-6, with 7 bases matching TRBD1. V lost 4 bases to trimming and J lost 4 bases; unmatched junction nucleotides: 7. CDR1 and CDR2 (germline): SEHNR, FQNEAQ (reference sequence). This CDR3 has 16 residues. The CDR3 loop reads CASSSSSGQYNSPLHF. In nucleotides, the CDR3 is TGTGCCAGCAGCTCCTCATCGGGACAGTATAATTCACCCCTCCACTTT.

The V and J genes are TRBV9 and TRBJ2-7, with unresolved D. The CDR3 consists of 13 residues. The V gene lost 3 bases and the J gene lost 0 bases, with 7 bases spanning the gap. Germline V gene sequence: CDR1 SGDLS, CDR2 YYNGEE. CDR3 DNA: TGTGCCAGCAGCGCTCAGGCCTCCTACGAGCAGTACTTC. This translates into CASSAQASYEQYF.

The genes are TRBV9 and TRBJ1-2, with 11 bases aligning to TRBD1. Germline V lookup: CDR1 SGDLS, CDR2 YYNGEE. The trim removed 0 bases at V and 2 bases at J, leaving 0 bases unmatched. The CDR3 loop spans 15 amino acids. The CDR3 sequence: CASSVGDRGNYGYTF. DNA for the CDR3: TGTGCCAGCAGCGTAGGGGACAGGGGGAACTATGGCTACACCTTC.

As DNA, the CDR3 is TGTGCCAGTAGTACGGGGGGTTTCTCATCGTCTGGGGCCAACGTCCTGACTTTC. Its protein is CASSTGGFSSSGANVLTF. J is TRBJ2-6 and V is TRBV19, with TRBD2 identical over 7 bases. CDR1 is LNHDA, CDR2 SQIVND, per germline (reference sequence). This CDR3 is built from 18 residues. Germline trimming cut 4 bases from V and 1 base from J; bases unmatched to any gene: 10.

This clone was detected a few times. This chain uses TRBV6-6 with TRBJ1-2; D unclear. The germline V gene has CDR1 MNHNY and CDR2 SVGAGI (reference sequence). Trimming pared 0 bases from V and 4 bases from J, leaving 6 bases between. This CDR3 has 13 residues. CDR3 nucleotide sequence: TGTGCCAGCAGTTACTCGGCGCTCTATGGCTACACCTTC. It encodes CASSYSALYGYTF.

This chain uses TRBV18 with TRBJ1-6; TRBD1 is a possible D gene (6 bases). V lost 6 bases, J lost 4 bases, and 13 bases lay in between. This CDR3 contains 15 residues. Germline CDR1 and CDR2: KGHSH and LQKENI. The CDR3: CASSPRQDYNSPLHF. In nucleotides, the CDR3 is TGTGCCAGCTCTCCTCGACAGGATTATAATTCACCCCTCCACTTT.

V and J are TRBV19 and TRBJ2-1, with TRBD1 matching over 7 bases. This CDR3 region has 18 residues. Germline CDR1 and CDR2: LNHDA and SQIVND (reference sequence). V lost 4 bases to trimming and J lost 4 bases; unmatched junction nucleotides: 16. The chain's CDR3 is CASSTGTASSRPYNEQFF. CDR3 nucleotide sequence: TGTGCCAGTAGTACAGGGACAGCCTCCTCACGCCCTTACAATGAGCAGTTCTTC.

The rearrangement joins TRBV7-2 to TRBJ2-5; D is unclear. V was trimmed by 1 base and J by 5 bases, leaving 8 bases between them. There are 13 residues in the CDR3. Germline CDR1 reads SGHTA; CDR2 reads FQGNSA. CDR3 sequence (DNA): TGTGCCAGCAGCTTAGTGGGCCGGGAGACCCAGTACTTC. This encodes CASSLVGRETQYF.

The chain recombines TRBV5-1 with TRBJ1-1, with a weak D call TRBD1 (6 bases). Germline CDR1 and CDR2: SGHRS and YFSETQ. V was cut by 1 base and J by 3 bases, with 13 bases left in between. This CDR3 contains 15 residues. The CDR3 region has the DNA TGCGCCAGCAGCTTGAGGGGGTCAGGGGACACTGAAGCTTTCTTT. It yields the protein CASSLRGSGDTEAFF.

This clone was recorded once. The chain uses TRBV25-1 and TRBJ1-1; 12 bases fit TRBD1. Germline loops: CDR1 MGHDK, CDR2 SYGVNS. The CDR3 has 16 residues. V was clipped by 1 base and J by 7 bases; unmatched bases: 7. The CDR3 bases are TGTGCCAGCAGTGAATGGGGGACAGGGGGCCCCTATGAAGCTTTCTTT. Its protein is CASSEWGTGGPYEAFF.

The genes are TRBV5-4 and TRBJ1-4; 7 positions match TRBD1. Per germline, CDR1 SGHNT and CDR2 YYREEE (reference sequence). The CDR3 spans 15 residues. Trimming took 5 bases from V and 0 from J; bases not matched to a gene: 4. The CDR3 nucleotides read TGTGCCAGCAGTAGTGGGACAGCAACTAATGAAAAACTGTTTTTT. Amino acids: CASSSGTATNEKLFF.

The chain combines TRBV28 with TRBJ1-5, with D possibly TRBD1 on 6 matching bases. Germline CDR1 and CDR2: MDHEN and SYDVKM. The CDR3 consists of 15 residues. V was shortened by 3 bases and J by 6 bases, with 15 bases between the two germline ends. CDR3 in DNA: TGTGCCAGCAGTTTCCAGGGGAGGGTAAGTCAGCCCCAGCATTTT. It encodes CASSFQGRVSQPQHF.

The genes are TRBV7-6 and TRBJ2-1; maybe TRBD2 (5 bases). The CDR3 is 13 residues long. Trimming took 6 bases from V and 3 from J, leaving 9 bases between them. Germline CDR1 is SGHVS and CDR2 is FNYEAQ. The CDR3 here is CASRAAGYNEQFF. The CDR3 nucleotides read TGTGCCAGCAGGGCGGCGGGCTACAATGAGCAGTTCTTC.

This clone is a singleton in its sample. The chain combines TRBV21-1 with TRBJ2-1; the D call TRBD1 from the table was never checked on the DNA. TRBV21-1 is a pseudogene locus. The CDR3 contains 17 residues. CDR3 sequence: CATPYVKPGQGNNEQFF. As DNA, the CDR3 is TGTGCCACCCCGTACGTTAAACCGGGACAGGGGAACAATGAGCAGTTCTTC.

V gene TRBV9 combines with J gene TRBJ1-2; 8 nucleotides match TRBD1. J was trimmed by 5 bases and V by 3 bases; bases with no gene match: 9. The V gene's germline CDR1 is SGDLS and CDR2 YYNGEE. This CDR3 has 15 amino acids. The chain's CDR3 is CASSAISTGVYGYTF. The CDR3 DNA reads as TGTGCCAGCAGCGCCATCTCGACAGGGGTGTATGGCTACACCTTC.

The V gene is TRBV19, the J gene TRBJ1-6, with TRBD1 matching over 9 bases. CDR1 LNHDA and CDR2 SQIVND come from the germline V gene (reference sequence). After removal of 2 bases from V and 6 bases from J, the junction contained 5 bases not matched to a gene. The CDR3 length is 16 residues. The CDR3 DNA follows: TGTGCCAGTAGTATAAATCCGGGACAGGGTAATTCACCCCTCCACTTT. Translation: CASSINPGQGNSPLHF.

The chain uses TRBV5-1 and TRBJ1-6, with a weak D call TRBD1 (5 bases). CDR3 length: 15 amino acids. The V end lost 4 bases, the J end lost 7 bases, and 15 bases lay between the germline ends. Looked up from germline, CDR1 is SGHRS and CDR2 is YFSETQ. The CDR3 coding sequence is TGCGCCAGCAGCCTGGAAGGACGGACAAATTCACCCCTCCACTTT. It yields the protein CASSLEGRTNSPLHF.

This chain joins TRBV29-1 and TRBJ2-2; maybe TRBD1 (6 bases). V was trimmed by 3 bases and J by 4 bases, leaving 12 bases between them. Germline V gives CDR1 SQVTM, CDR2 ANQGSEA. There are 14 residues in the CDR3. The CDR3 DNA follows: TGCAGCGTTGATCCGGGACAACTCACCGGGGAGCTGTTTTTT. It is translated as CSVDPGQLTGELFF.

CDR3 nucleotides: TGTGCCAGCAGCGTAGCGTTCACCGGAAACACCATATATTTT. Its translation is CASSVAFTGNTIYF. The chain uses TRBV9 and TRBJ1-3, with D unresolved. The CDR3 is 14 amino acids. Deletions cut 0 bases from V and 4 bases from J, with 8 bases between. Per the germline V gene, CDR1 is SGDLS and CDR2 is YYNGEE.

CDR3 protein: CASSLGGVTGNTIYF. The CDR3 region has the DNA TGCGCCAGCAGCTTGGGAGGGGTAACTGGAAACACCATATATTTT. The gene calls are TRBV5-1 and TRBJ1-3; D may be TRBD1 (5 bases). The CDR3 consists of 15 residues. Germline V gene sequence: CDR1 SGHRS, CDR2 YFSETQ. Trimming shortened V by 0 bases and J by 2 bases, and 9 bases separated the two germline ends.

The chain carries TRBV6-1 and TRBJ2-5; TRBD2 matches at 7 bases. The V gene end was trimmed by 4 bases and the J gene end by 3 bases; junction bases not matched to a gene: 8. Germline CDR1 and CDR2: MNHNS and SASEGT. The CDR3 runs 15 residues. CDR3 sequence reads: CASSVGTTKKETQYF. CDR3 DNA: TGTGCCAGCAGTGTTGGGACTACAAAAAAAGAGACCCAGTACTTC.

The J gene is TRBJ2-2, the V gene TRBV10-2; 10 bases map to TRBD2. The CDR3 sequence is 17 residues long. CDR1 is WSHSY, CDR2 SAAADI, per germline. V shed 6 bases, J shed 3 bases, and the junction held 10 bases outside the gene matches. The CDR3 region has the DNA TGCGCCAGCAGGTTCCCCTCTAGCGGGGGATACACCGGGGAGCTGTTTTTT. Translating gives CASRFPSSGGYTGELFF.

The rearrangement links TRBV28 to TRBJ2-7; TRBD2 matches at 10 bases. With 11 bases clipped from V and 5 bases from J, the junction kept 12 bases outside the gene matches. The CDR3 runs 14 residues. Per the germline V gene, CDR1 is MDHEN and CDR2 is SYDVKM. The CDR3 sequence: CAVDRGLAGDEQYF. CDR3 coding DNA: TGTGCCGTCGATCGGGGGCTAGCGGGGGACGAGCAGTACTTC.

The gene calls are TRBV7-9 and TRBJ1-1; TRBD1 matches 8 bases. CDR1 SEHNR and CDR2 FQNEAQ come from the germline V gene (reference sequence). J was trimmed by 0 bases and V by 2 bases; bases with no gene match: 11. The length of the CDR3 is 18 residues. The CDR3 DNA reads as TGTGCCAGCAGCTTAAGCGTAGACAGGGGATTCATGAACACTGAAGCTTTCTTT. Translating gives CASSLSVDRGFMNTEAFF.

The chain employs TRBV19 and TRBJ1-2, with 9 nucleotides matching TRBD1. V was clipped by 7 bases and J by 2 bases; unmatched bases: 8. The CDR3 extends over 15 amino acids. CDR1 and CDR2 (germline): LNHDA, SQIVND (reference sequence). This chain's CDR3 is CASIDTGGANYGYTF. CDR3 nucleotides: TGTGCCAGTATTGATACAGGGGGCGCGAACTATGGCTACACCTTC.